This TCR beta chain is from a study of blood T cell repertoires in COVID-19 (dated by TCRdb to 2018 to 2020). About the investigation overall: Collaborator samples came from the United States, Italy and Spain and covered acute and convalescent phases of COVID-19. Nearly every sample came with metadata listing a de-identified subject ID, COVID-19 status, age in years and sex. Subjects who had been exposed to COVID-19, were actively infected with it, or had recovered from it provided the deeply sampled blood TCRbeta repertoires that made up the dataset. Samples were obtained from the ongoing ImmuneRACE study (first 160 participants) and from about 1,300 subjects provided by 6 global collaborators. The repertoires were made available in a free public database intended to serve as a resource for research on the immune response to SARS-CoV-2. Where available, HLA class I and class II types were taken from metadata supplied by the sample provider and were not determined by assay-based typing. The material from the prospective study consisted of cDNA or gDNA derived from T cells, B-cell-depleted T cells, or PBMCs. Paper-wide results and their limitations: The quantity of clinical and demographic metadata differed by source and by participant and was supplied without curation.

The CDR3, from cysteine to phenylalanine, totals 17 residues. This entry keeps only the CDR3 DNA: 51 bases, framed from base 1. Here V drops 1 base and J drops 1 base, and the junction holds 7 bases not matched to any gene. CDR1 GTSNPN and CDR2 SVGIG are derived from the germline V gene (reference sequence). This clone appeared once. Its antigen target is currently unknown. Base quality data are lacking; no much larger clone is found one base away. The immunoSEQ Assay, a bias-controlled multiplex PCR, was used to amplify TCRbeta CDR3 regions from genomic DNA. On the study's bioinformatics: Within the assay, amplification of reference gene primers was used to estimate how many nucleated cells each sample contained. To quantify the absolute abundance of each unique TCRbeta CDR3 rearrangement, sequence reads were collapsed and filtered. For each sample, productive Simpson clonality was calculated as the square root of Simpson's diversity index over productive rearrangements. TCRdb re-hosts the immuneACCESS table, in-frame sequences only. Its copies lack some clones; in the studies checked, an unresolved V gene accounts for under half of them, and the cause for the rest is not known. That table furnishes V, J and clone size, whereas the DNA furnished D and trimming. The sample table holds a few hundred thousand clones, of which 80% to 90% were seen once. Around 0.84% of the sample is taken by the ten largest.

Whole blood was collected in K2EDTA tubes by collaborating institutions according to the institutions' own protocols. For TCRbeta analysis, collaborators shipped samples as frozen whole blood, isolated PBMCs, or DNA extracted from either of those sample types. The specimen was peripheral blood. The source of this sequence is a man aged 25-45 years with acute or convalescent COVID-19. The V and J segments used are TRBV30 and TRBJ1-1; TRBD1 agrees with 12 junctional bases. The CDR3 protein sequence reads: CAWSARDRGRKNTEAFF. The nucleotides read TGTGCCTGGAGTGCGCGGGACAGGGGGCGTAAGAACACTGAAGCTTTCTTT. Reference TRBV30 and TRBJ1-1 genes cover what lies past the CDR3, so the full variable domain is SQTIHQWPATLVQPVGSPLSLECTVEGTSNPNLYWYRQAAGRGLQLLFYSVGIGQISSEVPQNLSASRPQDRQFILSSKKLLLSDSGFYLCAWSARDRGRKNTEAFFGQGTRLTVV.